This T cell receptor (beta chain) was sequenced during a study of blood T cell repertoires in COVID-19. Study background: Whether acute or convalescent, the COVID-19 samples came from the United States, Italy and Spain. The analysed material was cDNA or gDNA that came from T cells, B-cell-depleted T cells, or PBMCs.

How the authors handled the data: Cell counts per sample came from amplifying reference gene primers. The repertoire was sequenced with immunoSEQ multiplex PCR; TCRdb's copy has only in-frame clones and lacks some. D and trimming come from the DNA, and the V and J calls and clone size come from that table. This sample carries 80,000 or so clones, about 86% of them seen once, and the ten largest clones take 18%. The V end was cut by 5 bases, the J end by 2 bases, with 12 bases between. The CDR3 has 14 amino acids. The germline gives CDR1 KGHDR, CDR2 SFDVKD. Sequencing used peripheral blood. J is TRBJ2-7 and V is TRBV24-1; D remains ambiguous. This clonotype was sampled from a human donor in a cohort sampled during active COVID-19. The CDR3 sequence: CATSGWQATYEQYF. For the CDR3, the DNA is TGTGCCACCAGTGGTTGGCAGGCGACCTACGAGCAGTACTTC.